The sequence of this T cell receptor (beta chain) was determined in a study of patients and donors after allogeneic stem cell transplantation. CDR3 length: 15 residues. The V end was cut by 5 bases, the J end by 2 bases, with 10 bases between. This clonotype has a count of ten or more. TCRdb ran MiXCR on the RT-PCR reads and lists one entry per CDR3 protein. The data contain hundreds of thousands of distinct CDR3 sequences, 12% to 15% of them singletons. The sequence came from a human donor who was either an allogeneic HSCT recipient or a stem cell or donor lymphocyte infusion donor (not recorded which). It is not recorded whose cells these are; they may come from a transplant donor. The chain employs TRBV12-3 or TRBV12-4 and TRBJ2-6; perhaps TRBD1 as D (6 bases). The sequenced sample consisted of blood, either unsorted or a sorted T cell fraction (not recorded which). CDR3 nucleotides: TGTGCCAGCAGTGCGGACAGTCCTGGGGCCAACGTCCTGACTTTC. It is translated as CASSADSPGANVLTF.